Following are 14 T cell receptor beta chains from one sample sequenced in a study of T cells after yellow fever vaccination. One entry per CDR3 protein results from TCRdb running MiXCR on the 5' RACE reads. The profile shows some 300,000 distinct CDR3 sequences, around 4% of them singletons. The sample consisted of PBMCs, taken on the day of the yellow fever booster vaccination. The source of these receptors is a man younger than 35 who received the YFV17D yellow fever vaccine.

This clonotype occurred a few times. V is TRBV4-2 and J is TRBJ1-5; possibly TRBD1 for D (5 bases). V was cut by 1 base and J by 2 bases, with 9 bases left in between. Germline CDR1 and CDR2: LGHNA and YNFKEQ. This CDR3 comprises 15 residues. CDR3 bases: TGTGCCAGCAGCCAAGGGGGGGTGGGCAATCAGCCCCAGCATTTT. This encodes CASSQGGVGNQPQHF.

The CDR3 is CASRLTPGGLYQETQYF. The CDR3, as DNA: TGCGCCAGCAGGTTGACCCCAGGAGGGCTGTACCAAGAGACCCAGTACTTC. The V and J genes are TRBV5-1 and TRBJ2-5; possible D gene TRBD2, 6 bases. Germline CDR1 is SGHRS and CDR2 is YFSETQ. The germline V and J ends were trimmed by 5 bases and 0 bases, with 20 bases remaining between them. There are 17 residues in the CDR3.

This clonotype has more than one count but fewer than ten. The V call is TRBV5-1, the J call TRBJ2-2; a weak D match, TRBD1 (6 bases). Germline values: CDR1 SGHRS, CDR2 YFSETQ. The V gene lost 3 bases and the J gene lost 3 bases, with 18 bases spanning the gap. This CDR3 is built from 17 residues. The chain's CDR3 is CASSWGNREGDTGELFF. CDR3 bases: TGCGCCAGCAGCTGGGGGAACAGGGAAGGAGACACCGGGGAGCTGTTTTTT.

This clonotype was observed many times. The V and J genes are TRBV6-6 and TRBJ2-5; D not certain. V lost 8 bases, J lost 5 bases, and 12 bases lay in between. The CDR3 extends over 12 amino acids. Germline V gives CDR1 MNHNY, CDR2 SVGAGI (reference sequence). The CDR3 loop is CASGRPEETQYF. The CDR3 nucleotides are TGTGCCAGCGGGCGCCCTGAGGAGACCCAGTACTTC.

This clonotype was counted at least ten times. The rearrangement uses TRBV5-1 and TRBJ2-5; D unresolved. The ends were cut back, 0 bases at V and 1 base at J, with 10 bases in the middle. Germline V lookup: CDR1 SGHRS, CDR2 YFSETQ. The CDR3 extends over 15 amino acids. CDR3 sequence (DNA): TGCGCCAGCAGCTTGGTTTTGGATTTCCAAGAGACCCAGTACTTC. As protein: CASSLVLDFQETQYF.

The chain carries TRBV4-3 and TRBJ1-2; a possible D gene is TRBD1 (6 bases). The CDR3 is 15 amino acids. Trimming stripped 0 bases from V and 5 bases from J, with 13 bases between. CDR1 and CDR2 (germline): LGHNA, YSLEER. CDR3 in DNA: TGCGCCAGCAGCCAAGAATGGGGGCAGGGGTATGGCTACACCTTC. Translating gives CASSQEWGQGYGYTF.

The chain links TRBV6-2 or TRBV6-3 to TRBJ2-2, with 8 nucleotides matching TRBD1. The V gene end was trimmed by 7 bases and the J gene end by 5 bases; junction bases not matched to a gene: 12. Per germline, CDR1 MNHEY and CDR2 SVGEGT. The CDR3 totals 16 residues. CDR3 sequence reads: CASIKLRTGKTGELFF. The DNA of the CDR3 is TGTGCCAGCATTAAACTCAGGACAGGGAAAACCGGGGAGCTGTTTTTT.

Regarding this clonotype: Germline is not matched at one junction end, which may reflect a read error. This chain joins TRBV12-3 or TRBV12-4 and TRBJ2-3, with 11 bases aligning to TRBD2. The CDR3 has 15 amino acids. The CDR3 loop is CASRLAGGFTDTQYF. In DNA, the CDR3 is TGTGCCAGCAGATTAGCGGGGGGGTTCACAGATACGCAGTATTTT.

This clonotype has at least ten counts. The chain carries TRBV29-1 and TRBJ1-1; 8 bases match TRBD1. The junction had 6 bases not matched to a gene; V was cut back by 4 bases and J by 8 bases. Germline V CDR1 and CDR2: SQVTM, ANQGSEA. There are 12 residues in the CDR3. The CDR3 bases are TGCAGCGTTGCCAGGGGGCTGGGAGAAGCTTTCTTT. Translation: CSVARGLGEAFF.

DNA of the CDR3: TGTGCCAGCAGCTTAGGCGTCAGGTACAATGAGCAGTTCTTC. Translating it yields CASSLGVRYNEQFF. This chain connects TRBV7-2 to TRBJ2-1; D ambiguous. The germline V gene encodes CDR1 SGHTA and CDR2 FQGNSA. V gave up 1 base and J gave up 4 bases, with 8 bases separating them. The CDR3 extends over 14 amino acids.

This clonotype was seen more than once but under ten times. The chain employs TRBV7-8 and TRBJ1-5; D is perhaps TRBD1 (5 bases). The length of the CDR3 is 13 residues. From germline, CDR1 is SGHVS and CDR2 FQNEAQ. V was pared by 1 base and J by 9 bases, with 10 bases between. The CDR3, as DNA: TGTGCCAGCAGCTTAGAGGAGGGGAGGCCCCAGCATTTT. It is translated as CASSLEEGRPQHF.

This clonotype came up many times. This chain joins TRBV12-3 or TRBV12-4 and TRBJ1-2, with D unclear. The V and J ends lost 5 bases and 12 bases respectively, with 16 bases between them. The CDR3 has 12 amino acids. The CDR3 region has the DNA TGTGCCAGCAGTAGCGGGATTCCAGCGAACACCTTC. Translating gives CASSSGIPANTF.

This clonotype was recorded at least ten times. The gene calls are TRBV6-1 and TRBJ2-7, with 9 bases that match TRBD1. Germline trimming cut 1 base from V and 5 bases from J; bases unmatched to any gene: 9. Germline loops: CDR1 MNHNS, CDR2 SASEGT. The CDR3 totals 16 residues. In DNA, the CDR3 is TGTGCCAGCAGTGAAGAAGAGGGGACAGGGTCGCACGAGCAGTACTTC. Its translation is CASSEEEGTGSHEQYF.

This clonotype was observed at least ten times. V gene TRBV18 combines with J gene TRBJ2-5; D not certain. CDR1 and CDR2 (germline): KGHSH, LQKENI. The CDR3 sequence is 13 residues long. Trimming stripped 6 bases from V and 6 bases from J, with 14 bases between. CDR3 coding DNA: TGTGCCAGCTCCGATGGAAGCCGAAAGACCCAGTACTTC. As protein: CASSDGSRKTQYF.